This entry lists 13 T cell receptor beta chains sequenced from one sample in a study of cytomegalovirus exposure and HLA in healthy donors. The PCR had 60 Vbeta and 13 Jbeta primers. Libraries were prepared by immunoSEQ multiplex PCR; TCRdb keeps only in-frame clonotypes and omits some of them. The sample carries 140,000 to 150,000 clones, 70% to 80% recorded once. The sequenced sample consisted of PBMCs. All receptors come from a woman aged 55-70 years in good health and CMV-seropositive.

The V call is TRBV25-1, the J call TRBJ2-5, with D maybe TRBD2 (6 bases). CDR3 size: 15 residues. The germline V gene has CDR1 MGHDK and CDR2 SYGVNS. V was trimmed by 2 bases and J by 2 bases, leaving 12 bases between them. The CDR3 coding sequence is TGTGCCAGCAGTGAAGGAGGGGACCTACAAGAGACCCAGTACTTC. This translates into CASSEGGDLQETQYF.

The V call is TRBV14, the J call TRBJ2-2; the match to TRBD2 covers 9 bases. Trimming cost V 4 bases and J 1 base; bases outside gene matches: 4. The CDR3 length is 16 residues. The germline V gene has CDR1 SGHDN and CDR2 FVKESK. CDR3 bases: TGTGCCAGCAGCCTAGGGACTAGCCTGAACACCGGGGAGCTGTTTTTT. Translated, it gives CASSLGTSLNTGELFF.

This clone was seen just once. This chain links TRBV9 with TRBJ2-1; D not resolved. Trimming removed 0 bases at V and 3 bases at J, with 13 bases between. This CDR3 is 16 amino acids long. The germline V gene has CDR1 SGDLS and CDR2 YYNGEE. The CDR3 DNA is TGTGCCAGCAGCGTAGCTACGATGACTTTCTACAATGAGCAGTTCTTC. It codes for CASSVATMTFYNEQFF.

The gene calls are TRBV7-8 and TRBJ2-3, with 11 bases lining up with TRBD1. J was trimmed by 4 bases and V by 5 bases; bases with no gene match: 8. The CDR3 spans 16 residues. Germline CDR1 SGHVS, CDR2 FQNEAQ. The CDR3, as DNA: TGTGCCAGCAGCGTTTCCGGGACAGGGGGTCCAGATACGCAGTATTTT. Amino acid sequence: CASSVSGTGGPDTQYF.

This sequence joins TRBV10-1 and TRBJ2-3, with 10 bases aligning to TRBD2. The germline gives CDR1 WNHNN, CDR2 SYGVQD (reference sequence). This CDR3 contains 15 residues. The junction had 2 bases not matched to a gene; V was cut back by 2 bases and J by 3 bases. The CDR3 loop reads CASSERAGGTDTQYF. Written as DNA, the CDR3 is TGCGCCAGCAGTGAGCGAGCGGGAGGGACAGATACGCAGTATTTT.

The genes are TRBV5-4 and TRBJ1-3; 9 bases match TRBD1. Germline values: CDR1 SGHNT, CDR2 YYREEE (reference sequence). The ends lost 4 bases at V and 4 bases at J; junction bases unmatched: 6. The CDR3 spans 15 residues. Here the CDR3 reads CASSTDRGVGNTIYF. The CDR3, as DNA: TGTGCCAGCAGCACGGACAGGGGTGTGGGAAACACCATATATTTT.

The J gene is TRBJ2-1, the V gene TRBV27, with 7 bases matching TRBD2. Germline trimming cut 0 bases from V and 3 bases from J; bases unmatched to any gene: 2. The CDR3 runs to 15 residues. CDR1 is MNHEY and CDR2 is SMNVEV in the germline V gene (reference sequence). CDR3 in DNA: TGTGCCAGCAGTTTATCGCGGGGGTTCTACAATGAGCAGTTCTTC. Its protein product is CASSLSRGFYNEQFF.

The gene calls are TRBV6-1 and TRBJ2-5; 11 nucleotides line up with TRBD2. TRBJ2-7 matches the DNA end more closely, so the J call is doubtful. CDR3 length: 18 amino acids. Germline V gives CDR1 MNHNS, CDR2 SASEGT. CDR3 residues: CASSVAGTSGPFSYEQYF. In DNA, the CDR3 is TGTGCCAGCAGTGTCGCCGGGACTAGCGGACCTTTCTCCTACGAGCAGTACTTC.

The chain recombines TRBV5-5 with TRBJ1-2; 8 nucleotides line up with TRBD1. The CDR3 covers 14 residues. The germline V gene encodes CDR1 SGHKS and CDR2 YYEKEE (reference sequence). J gave up 2 bases and V 2 bases, and 2 bases lay outside the gene matches. CDR3 sequence reads: CASSLGQGNYGYTF. The CDR3 bases are TGTGCCAGCAGCTTAGGACAGGGAAACTATGGCTACACCTTC.

The chain joins TRBV6-5 to TRBJ2-7, with D maybe TRBD2 (5 bases). The CDR3 loop spans 14 amino acids. Germline V gene data show CDR1 as MNHEY and CDR2 as SVGAGI. Trimming removed 2 bases at V and 1 base at J, with 9 bases between. CDR3 in amino acids: CASSYRGLSYEQYF. The CDR3 DNA follows: TGTGCCAGCAGTTACCGAGGACTTTCCTACGAGCAGTACTTC.

V is TRBV9 and J is TRBJ2-6; D not resolved. This CDR3 spans 16 amino acids. Germline V CDR1 and CDR2: SGDLS, YYNGEE. V dropped 4 bases and J dropped 2 bases, with 13 bases sitting between them. CDR3 sequence: CASSPRVPPGANVLTF. Written as DNA, the CDR3 is TGTGCCAGCAGCCCCCGAGTGCCCCCTGGGGCCAACGTCCTGACTTTC.

The CDR3 coding sequence is TGCAGCGTTAAAACAGGACTAAATCAGCCCCAGCATTTT. Encoded protein: CSVKTGLNQPQHF. This chain joins TRBV29-1 and TRBJ1-5; TRBD1 is a possible D gene (5 bases). Between the trimmed V and J ends, which lost 5 bases and 4 bases, there was a span of 12 bases. CDR1 and CDR2 from the germline V gene are SQVTM and ANQGSEA. This CDR3 has 13 amino acids.

V usage is TRBV28 and J usage is TRBJ2-7; maybe TRBD2 (5 bases). CDR1 and CDR2 from the germline V gene are MDHEN and SYDVKM. V gave up 3 bases and J gave up 6 bases, with 18 bases separating them. The length of the CDR3 is 15 residues. CDR3 residues: CASSFSGFEHGEQYF. The CDR3 DNA reads TGTGCCAGCAGTTTCTCGGGGTTTGAGCACGGCGAGCAGTACTTC. The full variable domain, completed using reference TRBV28 and TRBJ2-7, is DVKVTQSSRYLVKRTGEKVFLECVQDMDHENMFWYRQDPGLGLRLIYFSYDVKMKEKGDIPEGYSVSREKKERFSLILESASTNQTSMYLCASSFSGFEHGEQYFGPGTRLTVT.